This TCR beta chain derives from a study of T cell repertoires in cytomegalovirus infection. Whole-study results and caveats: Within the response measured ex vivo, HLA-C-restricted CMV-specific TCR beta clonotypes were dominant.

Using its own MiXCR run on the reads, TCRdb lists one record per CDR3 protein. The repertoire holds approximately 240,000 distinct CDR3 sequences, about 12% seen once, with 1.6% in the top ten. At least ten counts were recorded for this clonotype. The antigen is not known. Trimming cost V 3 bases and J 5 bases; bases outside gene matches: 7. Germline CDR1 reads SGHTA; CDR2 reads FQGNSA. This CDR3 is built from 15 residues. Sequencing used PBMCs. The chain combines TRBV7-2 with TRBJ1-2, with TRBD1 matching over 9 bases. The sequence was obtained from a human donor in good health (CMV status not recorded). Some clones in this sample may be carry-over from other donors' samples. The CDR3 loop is CASSLRDRVRYGYTF. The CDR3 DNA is TGTGCCAGCAGCTTGCGGGACAGGGTCCGGTATGGCTACACCTTC.